These 9 T cell receptor beta chains originate from one sample sequenced in a study of T cell responses to AZD1222 COVID-19 vaccine. Measured with immunoSEQ multiplex PCR; TCRdb has only the in-frame clones, and not every one. The data show roughly 130,000 clones, just over 85% seen once. Sequenced here: peripheral blood, sampled on day 0 of MenACWY control vaccination. These receptors were taken from an adult in good health.

V and J are TRBV28 and TRBJ1-5, with TRBD1 identical over 7 bases. V was pared by 4 bases and J by 2 bases, with 5 bases of the junction left unmatched. The CDR3 has 15 residues. Germline V gives CDR1 MDHEN, CDR2 SYDVKM. Written as DNA, the CDR3 is TGTGCCAGCAGTTCCTACGGACAGGGCAATCAGCCCCAGCATTTT. Translating gives CASSSYGQGNQPQHF. The full variable domain, its missing parts supplied by reference TRBV28 and TRBJ1-5, is DVKVTQSSRYLVKRTGEKVFLECVQDMDHENMFWYRQDPGLGLRLIYFSYDVKMKEKGDIPEGYSVSREKKERFSLILESASTNQTSMYLCASSSYGQGNQPQHFGDGTRLSIL.

The chain has TRBV19 and TRBJ1-5; D might be TRBD1 (6 bases). V was shortened by 5 bases and J by 2 bases, with 16 bases between the two germline ends. Germline CDR1 LNHDA, CDR2 SQIVND (reference sequence). CDR3 length equals 16 residues. The CDR3 DNA follows: TGTGCCAGTAGTTCCTCGGACAGAGGGCGCAATCAGCCCCAGCATTTT. It encodes CASSSSDRGRNQPQHF.

The chain combines TRBV30 with TRBJ1-6, with 7 positions matching TRBD1. Trimming at V came to 4 bases and at J to 6 bases, leaving 6 bases not matched to a gene. The germline CDR1 and CDR2 sequences are GTSNPN and SVGIG (reference sequence). The CDR3 runs 14 residues. CDR3 nucleotides: TGTGCCTGGACCAGCGGGACAGCTAATTCACCCCTCCACTTT. Protein: CAWTSGTANSPLHF.

V is TRBV12-1 and J is TRBJ2-1. TRBV12-1 is shown as a pseudogene. The CDR3 is made up of 19 amino acids. CDR3: CASSSPYGGRGYSYNEQFF. DNA of the CDR3: TGTGCCAGCAGCTCCCCTTATGGGGGGCGCGGTTACTCCTACAATGAGCAGTTCTTC.

The chain is built from TRBV5-6 and TRBJ2-1, with TRBD1 identical over 12 bases. CDR3 length: 14 amino acids. V shed 4 bases and J 10 bases; nucleotides not matched to a gene: 6. CDR1 and CDR2 (germline): SGHDT, YYEEEE. The CDR3 protein is CASSQGQGAGEQFF. CDR3 nucleotide sequence: TGTGCCAGCAGCCAGGGACAGGGGGCGGGGGAGCAGTTCTTC.

This clone was observed a single time. The genes are TRBV29-1 and TRBJ2-3; a weak D match, TRBD2 (5 bases). Trimming took 2 bases from V and 3 from J, leaving 9 bases between them. Per germline, CDR1 SQVTM and CDR2 ANQGSEA. There are 13 residues in the CDR3. CDR3 sequence: CSVEFAGTDTQYF. The CDR3 DNA sequence: TGCAGCGTTGAATTTGCGGGTACAGATACGCAGTATTTT.

This clone was picked up one time. V gene TRBV4-1 combines with J gene TRBJ2-3; 15 nucleotides match TRBD2. The CDR3 runs to 17 residues. Unmatched junction bases numbered 6, after V lost 4 bases and J lost 4 bases. Germline loops: CDR1 MGHRA, CDR2 YSYEKL. Written as DNA, the CDR3 is TGCGCCAGCAGCCCGAGGGGACTAGCGGGAGGCGCAGATACGCAGTATTTT. Protein: CASSPRGLAGGADTQYF.

The J gene is TRBJ1-2, the V gene TRBV27; TRBD1 matches at 7 bases. The J segment lost 6 bases and the V segment lost 10 bases, leaving 8 bases of the junction unmatched. Germline V lookup: CDR1 MNHEY, CDR2 SMNVEV (reference sequence). This CDR3 region has 12 residues. CDR3 DNA sequence: TGTGCCATACAGGGGCAGGTCGATGGCTACACCTTC. It encodes CAIQGQVDGYTF.

J is TRBJ2-4 and V is TRBV7-3; 12 nucleotides agree with TRBD2. V lost 4 bases to trimming and J lost 4 bases; unmatched junction nucleotides: 8. This CDR3 contains 17 residues. Looked up from germline, CDR1 is SGHTA and CDR2 is FQGTGA. The CDR3 sequence: CASSSTGTSGSKNIQYF. The CDR3 DNA follows: TGTGCCAGCAGCTCTACCGGGACTAGCGGGTCAAAAAACATTCAGTACTTC. The full variable domain, rest sourced from reference TRBV7-3 and TRBJ2-4, is GAGVSQTPSNKVTEKGKYVELRCDPISGHTALYWYRQSLGQGPEFLIYFQGTGAADDSGLPNDRFFAVRPEGSVSTLKIQRTERGDSAVYLCASSSTGTSGSKNIQYFGAGTRLSVL.